Below, 20 T cell receptor beta chains from the same sample are listed, as sequenced in a study of shared clonotypes between healthy human individuals (dated by TCRdb to about 2020). Libraries were made using the immunoSEQ multiplex PCR assay. This is the immuneACCESS table as TCRdb keeps it, with only in-frame sequences that have V and J called. A part of the clones is gone; compared with another copy, unresolved V genes explain less than half, and the rest is unexplained. A total of fewer than 1.6 million clones appear in this sample, around 98.5% of them only once. The ten largest clones take up under 0.45% of the sample. The specimen sequenced was naive CD4+ T cells sorted from blood. Taken with the paper, the label for cell subset or site translates to: CD45RA+ positively selected. These receptors were taken from a man younger than 45 in good health.

The chain has TRBV7-2 and TRBJ2-1; D possibly matches TRBD1 or TRBD2 (5 bases each). Trimming pared 2 bases from V and 0 bases from J, leaving 17 bases between. CDR1 is SGHTA, CDR2 FQGNSA, per germline. The CDR3 extends over 18 amino acids. CDR3 region: CASSLRGRAGSSYNEQFF. For the CDR3, the DNA is TGTGCCAGCAGCTTAAGGGGCCGGGCGGGTAGCTCCTACAATGAGCAGTTCTTC.

The rearrangement links TRBV5-5 to TRBJ2-2; D remains ambiguous. This CDR3 region has 15 residues. V shed 3 bases and J shed 1 base, with 10 bases lying between them. Per germline, CDR1 SGHKS and CDR2 YYEKEE (reference sequence). The CDR3 DNA sequence: TGTGCCAGCAGCTCCGCAGGAAGGAACACCGGGGAGCTGTTTTTT. Encoded protein: CASSSAGRNTGELFF.

The V call is TRBV6-1, the J call TRBJ1-5; 8 bases line up with TRBD1. CDR3 length: 13 amino acids. V lost 7 bases and J lost 9; bases outside the gene matches: 8. In germline, CDR1 is MNHNS, CDR2 SASEGT. In DNA form, the CDR3 reads TGTGCCAGCACGGGACAGGAGCTTTTGCCCCAGCATTTT. Translating gives CASTGQELLPQHF.

The rearrangement uses TRBV5-1 and TRBJ2-2, with D perhaps TRBD2 (5 bases). This CDR3 is 15 amino acids long. Germline loops: CDR1 SGHRS, CDR2 YFSETQ. Trimming shortened V by 7 bases and J by 6 bases, and 19 bases separated the two germline ends. In DNA form, the CDR3 reads TGCGCCAGCCTCCAGAGGCCGGGGAGCGCCGGGGAGCTGTTTTTT. The encoded protein is CASLQRPGSAGELFF.

The V call is TRBV11-2, the J call TRBJ2-1; TRBD2 matches at 9 bases. Losses at the gene ends were 1 base for V and 4 bases for J; bases not matched to a gene: 2. Germline loops: CDR1 SGHAT, CDR2 FQNNGV. There are 15 residues in the CDR3. The CDR3 sequence is CASSLGTSDYNEQFF. The CDR3 DNA reads as TGTGCCAGCAGCTTAGGGACTAGCGATTACAATGAGCAGTTCTTC.

This chain links TRBV14 with TRBJ2-5; TRBD2 aligns across 11 bases. With 2 bases clipped from V and 3 bases from J, the junction kept 5 bases outside the gene matches. The length of the CDR3 is 16 residues. Germline assignment: CDR1 SGHDN and CDR2 FVKESK. The CDR3 DNA is TGTGCCAGCAGCCAAAATAGCGGGAGGGGAGAAGAGACCCAGTACTTC. Its translation: CASSQNSGRGEETQYF. The full variable domain, with the rest looked up from reference TRBV14 and TRBJ2-5, is EAGVTQFPSHSVIEKGQTVTLRCDPISGHDNLYWYRRVMGKEIKFLLHFVKESKQDESGMPNNRFLAERTGGTYSTLKVQPAELEDSGVYFCASSQNSGRGEETQYFGPGTRLLVL.

The rearrangement links TRBV7-9 to TRBJ2-5; 11 bases line up with TRBD2. Trimming at V came to 4 bases and at J to 3 bases, leaving 4 bases not matched to a gene. The CDR3 spans 15 residues. Germline V CDR1 and CDR2: SEHNR, FQNEAQ (reference sequence). The CDR3 is CASSYYSGREETQYF. The CDR3, as DNA: TGTGCCAGCAGCTACTATAGCGGGAGGGAAGAGACCCAGTACTTC. The variable domain in full, with the rest retrieved from reference TRBV7-9 and TRBJ2-5, is DTGVSQNPRHKITKRGQNVTFRCDPISEHNRLYWYRQTLGQGPEFLTYFQNEAQLEKSRLLSDRFSAERPKGSFSTLEIQRTEQGDSAMYLCASSYYSGREETQYFGPGTRLLVL.

V usage is TRBV7-6 and J usage is TRBJ1-1, with D unresolved. Trimming left V 4 bases short and J 3 bases short, with 9 bases between. CDR3 length: 13 amino acids. Germline lookup yields CDR1 SGHVS and CDR2 FNYEAQ. The CDR3 region has the DNA TGTGCCAGCAGCTCGTCCCGAGACACTGAAGCTTTCTTT. Translated, it gives CASSSSRDTEAFF.

The chain's CDR3 is CASSRKTIRQAEAFF. DNA of the CDR3: TGTGCCAGCTCACGCAAAACTATCCGACAGGCTGAAGCTTTCTTT. This chain links TRBV18 with TRBJ1-1; D may be TRBD1 (6 bases). The CDR3 contains 15 residues. V was clipped by 4 bases and J by 6 bases, with 18 bases between them. Germline CDR1 is KGHSH and CDR2 is LQKENI.

Note on this clone: An end of the junction does not agree with germline; a read error may underlie this. The V gene is TRBV29-1, the J gene TRBJ2-1; 9 bases agree with TRBD2. CDR3 length: 15 amino acids. The germline CDR1 and CDR2 sequences are SQVTM and ANQGSEA. This CDR3 is CSVERGTSSHNEQFF. The DNA for the CDR3 is TGCAGCGTCGAACGAGGGACTAGCTCCCACAATGAGCAGTTCTTC.

The chain recombines TRBV6-5 with TRBJ2-7; TRBD2 matches at 7 bases. Per germline, CDR1 MNHEY and CDR2 SVGAGI. CDR3 length: 16 amino acids. The V segment lost 2 bases and the J segment 0 bases; nucleotides outside the gene matches: 7. CDR3 nucleotides: TGTGCCAGCAGTTACGCGGCTAGCGGTAGCTCCTACGAGCAGTACTTC. It specifies CASSYAASGSSYEQYF.

Comment on this clone: Other DNA sequences in this sample translate to the same CDR3. This chain joins TRBV14 and TRBJ1-5; D remains unclear. The germline V gene encodes CDR1 SGHDN and CDR2 FVKESK. Trimming removed 3 bases at V and 6 bases at J, with 6 bases between. This CDR3 is built from 12 residues. The CDR3 loop is CASSQGSQPQHF. The CDR3 DNA reads as TGTGCCAGCAGCCAGGGGAGTCAGCCCCAGCATTTT.

V gene TRBV9 combines with J gene TRBJ2-3; a weak D match, TRBD1 (6 bases). This CDR3 contains 14 residues. From germline, CDR1 is SGDLS and CDR2 YYNGEE. The V and J ends lost 3 bases and 2 bases respectively, with 10 bases between them. The CDR3 protein is CASSADRSTDTQYF. CDR3 nucleotide sequence: TGTGCCAGCAGCGCCGACAGGTCCACAGATACGCAGTATTTT.

This CDR3 reads CASSLNSDSEAFF. CDR3 in DNA: TGTGCCAGCAGCTTAAACTCTGACTCTGAAGCTTTCTTT. This chain joins TRBV7-2 and TRBJ1-1; D is unclear. From germline, CDR1 is SGHTA and CDR2 FQGNSA. Trimming stripped 2 bases from V and 6 bases from J, with 10 bases between. The length of the CDR3 is 13 residues. The whole variable domain, remainder taken from reference TRBV7-2 and TRBJ1-1, is GAGVSQSPSNKVTEKGKDVELRCDPISGHTALYWYRQSLGQGLEFLIYFQGNSAPDKSGLPSDRFSAERTGGSVSTLTIQRTQQEDSAVYLCASSLNSDSEAFFGQGTRLTVV.

Regarding this clone: This sample includes further DNA sequences coding for the same CDR3. The J gene is TRBJ1-2, the V gene TRBV9; D may be TRBD1 (6 bases). From germline, CDR1 is SGDLS and CDR2 YYNGEE. V shed 0 bases and J shed 0 bases, with 9 bases lying between them. The CDR3 is 15 amino acids. DNA for the CDR3: TGTGCCAGCAGCGTAGGTGAGGGGGCTAACTATGGCTACACCTTC. Translating it yields CASSVGEGANYGYTF.

The gene calls are TRBV28 and TRBJ2-3, with a weak D call TRBD1 (6 bases). The ends were cut back, 6 bases at V and 2 bases at J, with 12 bases in the middle. This CDR3 has 14 amino acids. CDR1 and CDR2 from the germline V gene are MDHEN and SYDVKM. The CDR3 DNA reads as TGTGCCAGCAGCCGAGGGGGTTTCACAGATACGCAGTATTTT. Its protein is CASSRGGFTDTQYF.

This chain uses TRBV5-1 with TRBJ1-1; D not resolved. The CDR3 sequence is 14 residues long. From germline, CDR1 is SGHRS and CDR2 YFSETQ. Trimming left V 0 bases short and J 5 bases short, with 11 bases between. The CDR3 sequence is CASSLGPPSTEAFF. The CDR3, as DNA: TGCGCCAGCAGCTTGGGACCCCCATCAACTGAAGCTTTCTTT.

The table lists this clone with a count of one. Other DNA sequences of this sample code for an identical CDR3. V gene TRBV7-8 combines with J gene TRBJ2-1; D not resolved. The germline V gene encodes CDR1 SGHVS and CDR2 FQNEAQ. V lost 5 bases and J 0 bases, leaving 11 bases between the germline ends. The CDR3 consists of 15 residues. The CDR3 DNA sequence: TGTGCCAGCAGCCTCCTACTGAGCTCCTACAATGAGCAGTTCTTC. Encoded protein: CASSLLLSSYNEQFF.

The chain combines TRBV6-6 with TRBJ2-5; possibly TRBD2 for D (5 bases). The V end lost 2 bases, the J end lost 3 bases, and 10 bases lay between the germline ends. Germline values: CDR1 MNHNY, CDR2 SVGAGI (reference sequence). The CDR3 totals 14 residues. The CDR3 DNA follows: TGTGCCAGCAGTTACGGCGGGCAGGAAGAGACCCAGTACTTC. This translates into CASSYGGQEETQYF.

The table lists this clone with a count of one. The J gene is TRBJ2-1, the V gene TRBV7-9, with 8 bases aligning to TRBD2. The CDR3 contains 14 residues. The junction had 13 bases not matched to a gene; V was cut back by 5 bases and J by 13 bases. CDR1 SEHNR and CDR2 FQNEAQ come from the germline V gene (reference sequence). CDR3 nucleotides: TGTGCCAGCAGCCTGACCGATGGACTAGCAGAACAGTTCTTC. This sequence encodes CASSLTDGLAEQFF.